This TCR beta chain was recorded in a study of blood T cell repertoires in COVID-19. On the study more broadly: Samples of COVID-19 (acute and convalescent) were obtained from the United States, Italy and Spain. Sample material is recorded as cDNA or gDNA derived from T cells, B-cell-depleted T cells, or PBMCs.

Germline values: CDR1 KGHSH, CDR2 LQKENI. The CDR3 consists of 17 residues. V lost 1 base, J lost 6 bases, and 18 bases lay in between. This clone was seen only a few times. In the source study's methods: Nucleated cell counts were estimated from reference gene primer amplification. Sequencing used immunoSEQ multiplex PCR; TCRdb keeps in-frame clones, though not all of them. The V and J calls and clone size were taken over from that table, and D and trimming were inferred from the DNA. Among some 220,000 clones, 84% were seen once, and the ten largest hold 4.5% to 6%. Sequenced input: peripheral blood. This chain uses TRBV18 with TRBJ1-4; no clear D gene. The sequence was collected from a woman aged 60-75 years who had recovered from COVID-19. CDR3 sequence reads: CASSPQVGREGYEKLFF. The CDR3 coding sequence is TGTGCCAGCTCACCACAAGTCGGCCGGGAGGGTTATGAAAAACTGTTTTTT.